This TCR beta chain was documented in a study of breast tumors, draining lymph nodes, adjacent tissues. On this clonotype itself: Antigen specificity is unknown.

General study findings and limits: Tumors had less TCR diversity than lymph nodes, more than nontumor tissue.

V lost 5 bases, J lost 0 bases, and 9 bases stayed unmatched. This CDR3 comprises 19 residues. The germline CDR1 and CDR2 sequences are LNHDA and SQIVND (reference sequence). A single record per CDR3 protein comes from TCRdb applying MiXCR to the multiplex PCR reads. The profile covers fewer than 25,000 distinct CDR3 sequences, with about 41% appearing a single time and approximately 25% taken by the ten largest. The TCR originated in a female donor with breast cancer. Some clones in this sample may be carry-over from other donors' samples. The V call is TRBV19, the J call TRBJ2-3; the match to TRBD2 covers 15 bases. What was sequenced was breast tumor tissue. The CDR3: CASSLGTSGRIASTDTQYF. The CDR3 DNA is TGTGCCAGTAGTCTCGGGACTAGCGGGAGGATTGCGAGCACAGATACGCAGTATTTT.